The clone carrying this T cell receptor (beta chain) has ten or more counts. Its antigen is unidentified. Each CDR3 protein gets one entry after TCRdb re-called the 5' RACE reads with MiXCR. The repertoire consists of around 350,000 distinct CDR3 sequences, with around 6.5% occurring once and the leading ten covering approximately 16%. This sample stems from a study of T cells after yellow fever vaccination. Study outcomes and limitations: Once the booster was given, most primary-vaccination clones reappeared, at more than 95% for CD4 and approximately 88% for CD8.

The CDR3 totals 15 residues. With V trimmed by 4 bases and J by 7 bases, 10 bases remained unmatched. Germline loops: CDR1 SGHDT, CDR2 YYEEEE. The gene calls are TRBV5-6 and TRBJ2-7; TRBD2 agrees at 11 bases. The specimen was PBMCs, collected 5 days after the yellow fever booster vaccination. The sequence was collected from a man aged 25 to 40 who received the YFV17D yellow fever vaccine. The CDR3 sequence: CASSAILAGAEEQYF. The CDR3, as DNA: TGTGCCAGCAGCGCCATACTAGCGGGAGCGGAAGAGCAGTACTTC.